The 31 T cell receptor beta chains listed next were all sequenced from one sample in a study of breast tumors, draining lymph nodes, adjacent tissues. Axillary draining lymph nodes of breast cancer patients supplied the node samples. TCRdb re-derived calls from the multiplex PCR reads in MiXCR, one entry per CDR3 protein. The sample records about 180,000 distinct CDR3 sequences, 30% to 35% being singletons. The sequencing sample was made of axillary lymph node tissue. The receptors stem from a female donor with breast cancer. Some clones in this sample may be carry-over from other donors' samples.

A word on this clonotype: This sequence may be a read error, since a much larger clone differs from it by one base. The rearrangement links TRBV14 to TRBJ2-1; maybe TRBD1 (5 bases). This CDR3 contains 16 residues. In germline, CDR1 is SGHDN, CDR2 FVKESK. CDR3 loop: CASSPSTGPLYNAQFF. CDR3 sequence (DNA): TGTGCCAGCAGCCCCTCCACAGGACCCCTTTACAATGCGCAGTTCTTC.

This clonotype was found a few times. This clone may be a read error of a much larger clone one base away. The CDR3 sequence: CASSFQAYEQYF. The CDR3 nucleotides read TGTGCCAGCAGTTTCCAGGCCTACGAGCAGTACTTC. The chain combines TRBV12-3 or TRBV12-4 with TRBJ2-7; no reliable D call. V was pared by 3 bases and J by 2 bases, with 5 bases between. This CDR3 comprises 12 residues.

This chain links TRBV7-9 with TRBJ2-2; 7 bases are a match to TRBD1. The end of the DNA aligns better with TRBJ1-1, so the J call may be wrong. Germline values: CDR1 SEHNR, CDR2 FQNEAQ (reference sequence). CDR3 length: 19 residues. The CDR3 DNA sequence: TGTGCCAGCAGCTCAAAAGGGAACCGGGACAGCGCTATGAACACTGAAGCTTTCTTT. Protein product: CASSSKGNRDSAMNTEAFF.

Worth noting for this clonotype: The conserved final phenylalanine or tryptophan is absent from the CDR3, which likely points to a read error. The limits of the CDR3 on the DNA are not certain, so only TCRdb's listed CDR3 is given. The rearrangement joins TRBV7-9 to TRBJ1-6. Germline V gives CDR1 SEHNR, CDR2 FQNEAQ (reference sequence). The CDR3 sequence runs 15 residues, both termini included. The CDR3 reads CASSLGSGSNSPLQS.

A few counts support this clonotype. This may stem from a read error, because a much larger clone lies one nucleotide away. The V call is TRBV5-6, the J call TRBJ1-2; D may be TRBD1 (6 bases). V shed 0 bases and J shed 6 bases, with 12 bases lying between them. Germline CDR1 reads SGHDT; CDR2 reads YYEEEE. The CDR3 is 14 residues long. This CDR3 reads CASSLGQAGNGYTF. As DNA, the CDR3 is TGTGCCAGCAGCTTGGGACAGGCAGGCAATGGCTACACCTTC.

This clonotype showed up many times. The gene calls are TRBV12-3 or TRBV12-4 and TRBJ2-2; D uncertain. The CDR3 consists of 13 residues. Deletions cut 2 bases from V and 3 bases from J, with 4 bases between. The CDR3 coding sequence is TGTGCCAGCAGTTTATTCCACACCGGGGAGCTGTTTTTT. It codes for CASSLFHTGELFF.

In its sample, this clonotype was seen many times. The chain combines TRBV7-9 with TRBJ2-1, with 10 bases identical to TRBD2. V was pared by 7 bases and J by 8 bases, with 11 bases of the junction left unmatched. This CDR3 region has 15 residues. Germline lookup yields CDR1 SEHNR and CDR2 FQNEAQ (reference sequence). The CDR3 sequence: CASTLGQAGGHEQFF. DNA of the CDR3: TGTGCCAGCACCCTCGGGCAAGCGGGAGGGCATGAGCAGTTCTTC.

This clonotype was detected once. V usage is TRBV20-1 and J usage is TRBJ1-4, with unresolved D. CDR3 length: 15 amino acids. The V end lost 6 bases, the J end lost 1 base, and 15 bases lay between the germline ends. Germline CDR1 reads DFQATT; CDR2 reads SNEGSKA (reference sequence). The DNA for the CDR3 is TGCAGTGCCAATGACCCGGGAGTAACTAATGAAAAACTGTTTTTT. Its protein is CSANDPGVTNEKLFF.

This clonotype was seen repeatedly, ten times or more. The chain combines TRBV4-1 with TRBJ2-7; D call uncertain. Germline CDR1 is MGHRA and CDR2 is YSYEKL. This CDR3 has 12 residues. Trimming removed 0 bases from V and 7 bases from J, with 7 bases in between. CDR3 protein: CASSQEWGEQYF. The CDR3 region has the DNA TGCGCCAGCAGCCAAGAATGGGGAGAGCAGTACTTC.

The rearrangement uses TRBV5-5 and TRBJ1-5; possibly TRBD1 for D (6 bases). The germline CDR1 and CDR2 sequences are SGHKS and YYEKEE (reference sequence). This CDR3 has 11 amino acids. The CDR3 region has the DNA TGTACCTGGGGGCGTAATCAGCCCCAGCATTTT. Its protein product is CTWGRNQPQHF.

J is TRBJ1-3 and V is TRBV12-3 or TRBV12-4; 7 bases align to TRBD1. This CDR3 comprises 14 residues. The junction had 5 bases not matched to a gene; V was cut back by 5 bases and J by 4 bases. Here the CDR3 reads CASSQMTGGNTIYF. CDR3 DNA: TGTGCCAGCAGTCAAATGACAGGGGGAAACACCATATATTTT.

This clonotype was detected ten times or more. A single base separates this from a much larger clone, so it may be a read error. The rearrangement uses TRBV5-6 and TRBJ2-7; D may be TRBD2 (6 bases). V was shortened by 9 bases and J by 3 bases, with 19 bases between the two germline ends. CDR3 size: 14 residues. Germline V gene sequence: CDR1 SGHDT, CDR2 YYEEEE. The CDR3 DNA reads TGTGCCACCAGGTTTGGGGAGGCACTCTACGAGCAGTACTTC. Residues: CATRFGEALYEQYF. Together with reference TRBV5-6 and TRBJ2-7, the CDR3 gives the full variable domain: DAGVTQSPTHLIKTRGQQVTLRCSPKSGHDTVSWYQQALGQGPQFIFQYYEEEERQRGNFPDRFSGHQFPNYSSELNVNALLLGDSALYLCATRFGEALYEQYFGPGTRLTVT.

This clonotype was picked up many times. The rearrangement links TRBV2 to TRBJ2-3; D is uncertain. This CDR3 comprises 14 residues. Germline V CDR1 and CDR2: SNHLY, FYNNEI. Trimming took 3 bases from V and 2 from J, leaving 9 bases between them. The CDR3 DNA reads TGTGCCAGCAGTGAGTGGGTTGTCACAGATACGCAGTATTTT. Residues: CASSEWVVTDTQYF.

This clonotype was picked up a small number of times. The rearrangement joins TRBV28 to TRBJ1-5; 8 bases map to TRBD1. CDR1 and CDR2 (germline): MDHEN, SYDVKM. This CDR3 spans 15 amino acids. With 5 bases clipped from V and 3 bases from J, the junction kept 6 bases outside the gene matches. CDR3 region: CASSRGTGFNQPQHF. The CDR3, as DNA: TGTGCCAGCAGTCGAGGGACAGGATTCAATCAGCCCCAGCATTTT.

The rearrangement uses TRBV11-2 and TRBJ2-1, with 8 bases that match TRBD1. Per germline, CDR1 SGHAT and CDR2 FQNNGV. The CDR3 runs 16 residues. V lost 1 base, J lost 2 bases, and 4 bases stayed unmatched. The chain's CDR3 is CASSLVSGGPYNEQFF. CDR3 coding DNA: TGTGCCAGCAGCTTAGTGTCAGGGGGCCCCTACAATGAGCAGTTCTTC.

This clonotype has a count of ten or more. The chain carries TRBV18 and TRBJ2-5; D remains ambiguous. The V gene lost 0 bases and the J gene lost 1 base, with 18 bases spanning the gap. CDR3 length equals 18 residues. The germline V gene has CDR1 KGHSH and CDR2 LQKENI. Written as DNA, the CDR3 is TGTGCCAGCTCACCACCGCCCGAGTCGTGGGCCGGCCAAGAGACCCAGTACTTC. This codes for CASSPPPESWAGQETQYF.

Comment on this clonotype: This clone may be a read error of a much larger clone one base away. The chain recombines TRBV5-4 with TRBJ1-6; TRBD1 matches at 9 bases. Losses at the gene ends were 5 bases for V and 9 bases for J; bases not matched to a gene: 15. Germline assignment: CDR1 SGHNT and CDR2 YYREEE (reference sequence). The CDR3 has 17 residues. In nucleotides, the CDR3 is TGTGCCAGCAGGCCACAGGGGGCACTTATAAATGGTTCACCCCTCCACTTT. Protein: CASRPQGALINGSPLHF.

This clonotype was counted at least ten times. This chain joins TRBV20-1 and TRBJ1-2; no clear D. This CDR3 contains 11 residues. The V end was cut by 2 bases, the J end by 10 bases, with 11 bases between. Germline V gives CDR1 DFQATT, CDR2 SNEGSKA (reference sequence). The chain's CDR3 is CSARQAEAYTF. The CDR3 coding sequence is TGCAGTGCTAGACAGGCAGAGGCCTACACCTTC.

To note about this clonotype: A read error may be the cause here, since a much bigger clone is one base away. The J gene is TRBJ1-5, the V gene TRBV12-3 or TRBV12-4, with D unclear. This CDR3 is built from 13 residues. The CDR3 loop is CASSLVRNQLQHF. The CDR3 nucleotides read TGTGCCAGCAGTTTAGTACGAAATCAGCTCCAGCATTTT.

This clonotype was seen repeatedly, ten times or more. The gene calls are TRBV6-5 and TRBJ2-2, with 11 bases aligning to TRBD2. The germline gives CDR1 MNHEY, CDR2 SVGAGI. The CDR3 totals 15 residues. The ends lost 0 bases at V and 7 bases at J; junction bases unmatched: 1. In DNA form, the CDR3 reads TGTGCCAGCAGTTACTCTACTAGCGGGAGCGGGGAGCTGTTTTTT. Protein product: CASSYSTSGSGELFF.

In its sample, this clonotype was seen many times. Just one base apart from a much larger clone, this may be a read error. The J gene is TRBJ1-5, the V gene TRBV15; TRBD1 is a possible D gene (5 bases). This CDR3 has 12 residues. The germline gives CDR1 LNHNV, CDR2 YYDKDF (reference sequence). The CDR3 here is CAASRARQPQHF. The CDR3 coding sequence is TGTGCCGCCAGCAGGGCCCGTCAGCCCCAGCATTTT.

The rearrangement uses TRBV27 and TRBJ2-7, with D possibly TRBD1 on 5 matching bases. The CDR3 is 10 residues long. Germline-derived CDR1 and CDR2 are MNHEY and SMNVEV (reference sequence). V was shortened by 8 bases and J by 3 bases, with 5 bases between the two germline ends. The CDR3 region has the DNA TGTGCCAGCGGACACTACGAGCAGTACTTC. Amino acid sequence: CASGHYEQYF.

The chain employs TRBV12-3 or TRBV12-4 and TRBJ1-2; TRBD1 might be the D (5 bases). This CDR3 comprises 14 residues. Between the trimmed V and J ends, which lost 3 bases and 7 bases, there was a span of 15 bases. CDR3 residues: CASSLSDGGTGYTF. CDR3 DNA: TGTGCCAGCAGTTTGAGTGATGGGGGGACTGGCTACACCTTC.

This clonotype occurred a few times. The chain is built from TRBV11-2 and TRBJ1-3; D remains ambiguous. The V and J ends lost 3 bases and 0 bases respectively, with 6 bases between them. The CDR3 is 14 amino acids. CDR1 is SGHAT, CDR2 FQNNGV, per germline. CDR3 DNA sequence: TGTGCCAGCAGCTTTTACGCCTCTGGAAACACCATATATTTT. Translating gives CASSFYASGNTIYF.

This clonotype appeared once. This may come from a read error, since a much larger clone is one base off. This chain joins TRBV6-2 or TRBV6-3 and TRBJ2-1; 12 bases match TRBD2. There are 14 residues in the CDR3. Per germline, CDR1 MNHEY and CDR2 SVGEGT. Written as DNA, the CDR3 is TGTGGCAGCAGATCTACTAGCGGGAGGTATGAGCAGTTCTTC. It is translated as CGSRSTSGRYEQFF.

The sample holds many counts of this clonotype. The CDR3 DNA follows: TGTGCCAGCAGCTTGACCCCCGGCAGGGACGAGCAGTACTTC. Amino acid sequence: CASSLTPGRDEQYF. The chain joins TRBV5-5 to TRBJ2-7; TRBD1 might be the D (5 bases). Per germline, CDR1 SGHKS and CDR2 YYEKEE (reference sequence). There are 14 residues in the CDR3. The V and J ends lost 1 base and 5 bases respectively, with 13 bases between them.

In its sample, this clonotype was seen many times. The chain employs TRBV7-2 and TRBJ2-5; D perhaps matches TRBD2 (6 bases). This CDR3 region has 14 residues. Germline assignment: CDR1 SGHTA and CDR2 FQGNSA. The germline V and J ends were trimmed by 3 bases and 2 bases, with 10 bases remaining between them. CDR3: CASSLRSGQETQYF. In DNA, the CDR3 is TGTGCCAGCAGCTTGCGTAGCGGACAAGAGACCCAGTACTTC.

The J gene is TRBJ1-4, the V gene TRBV25-1; TRBD1 agrees at 7 bases. J gave up 5 bases and V 9 bases, and 9 bases lay outside the gene matches. CDR1 and CDR2 from the germline V gene are MGHDK and SYGVNS. The length of the CDR3 is 14 residues. The CDR3 spells CASKNRGRNEKLFF. CDR3 coding DNA: TGTGCCAGTAAAAACAGGGGCAGGAATGAAAAACTGTTTTTT.

This clonotype was seen at least ten times. The gene calls are TRBV13 and TRBJ2-2; D unclear. CDR1 and CDR2 from the germline V gene are PRHDT and FYEKMQ (reference sequence). V shed 5 bases and J shed 0 bases, with 10 bases lying between them. CDR3 size: 15 residues. CDR3 coding DNA: TGTGCCAGCAGCCCCCGCAGGTCGAACACCGGGGAGCTGTTTTTT. Translation: CASSPRRSNTGELFF. Variable domain in full (rest from reference TRBV13 and TRBJ2-2): AAGVIQSPRHLIKEKRETATLKCYPIPRHDTVYWYQQGPGQDPQFLISFYEKMQSDKGSIPDRFSAQQFSDYHSELNMSSLELGDSALYFCASSPRRSNTGELFFGEGSRLTVL.

The chain couples TRBV7-9 to TRBJ1-4; a weak D match, TRBD1 (6 bases). The germline V gene encodes CDR1 SEHNR and CDR2 FQNEAQ (reference sequence). The CDR3 spans 13 residues. Trimming shortened V by 5 bases and J by 6 bases, and 10 bases separated the two germline ends. The CDR3 here is CASSGRTDEKLFF. DNA for the CDR3: TGTGCCAGCAGCGGACGGACAGATGAAAAACTGTTTTTT.

This clonotype was counted at least ten times. This chain links TRBV2 with TRBJ2-5, with 12 bases fitting TRBD2. CDR3 length: 16 amino acids. Germline assignment: CDR1 SNHLY and CDR2 FYNNEI. V lost 5 bases and J lost 4; bases outside the gene matches: 8. The CDR3 spells CASSPSGGAVGETQYF. CDR3 bases: TGTGCCAGCAGTCCTAGCGGGGGGGCAGTAGGAGAGACCCAGTACTTC.